This T cell receptor (beta chain) comes out of a study of blood T cells in healthy people across ages. A second PCR of roughly 7 to 11 cycles used a sample-barcoded 5' primer and a J-beta primer mix. The authors tagged each cDNA molecule using a template-switch adaptor with 12 random nucleotides. TCRdb itself ran the 5' RACE reads through MiXCR, one entry per CDR3 protein. The sample lists approximately 800,000 distinct CDR3 sequences, around a quarter seen once, with under 3% in the top ten. These sequences were also reported in another study, on T cells of mothers and their children. That source notes: Reads recorded for TCR beta CDR3 numbered over 8.5 million per mother and roughly 2.7 million per child.

The sequencing sample was made of blood. The TCR comes from a boy aged 5 to 17 in good health.

In nucleotides, the CDR3 is TGTGCCAGCAGTTACTCGATTGGGGGGTCCTACAATGAGCAGTTCTTC. Translating gives CASSYSIGGSYNEQFF. J is TRBJ2-1 and V is TRBV6-5; D is perhaps TRBD2 (6 bases). The V gene lost 0 bases and the J gene lost 1 base, with 10 bases spanning the gap. Germline V gives CDR1 MNHEY, CDR2 SVGAGI. This CDR3 has 16 residues.